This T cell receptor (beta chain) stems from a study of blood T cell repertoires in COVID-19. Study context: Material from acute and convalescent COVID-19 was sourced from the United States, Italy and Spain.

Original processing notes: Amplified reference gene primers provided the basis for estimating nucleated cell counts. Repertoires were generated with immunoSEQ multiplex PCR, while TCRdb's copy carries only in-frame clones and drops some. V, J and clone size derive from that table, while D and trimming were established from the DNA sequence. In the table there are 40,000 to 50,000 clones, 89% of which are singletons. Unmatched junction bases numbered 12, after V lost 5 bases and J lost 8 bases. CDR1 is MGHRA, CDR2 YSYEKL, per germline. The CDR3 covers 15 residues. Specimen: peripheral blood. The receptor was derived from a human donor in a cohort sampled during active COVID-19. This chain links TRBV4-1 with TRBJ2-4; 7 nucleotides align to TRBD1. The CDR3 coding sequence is TGCGCCAGCAGCGAACGGGACAGAGACTCGGACATTCAGTACTTC. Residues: CASSERDRDSDIQYF.